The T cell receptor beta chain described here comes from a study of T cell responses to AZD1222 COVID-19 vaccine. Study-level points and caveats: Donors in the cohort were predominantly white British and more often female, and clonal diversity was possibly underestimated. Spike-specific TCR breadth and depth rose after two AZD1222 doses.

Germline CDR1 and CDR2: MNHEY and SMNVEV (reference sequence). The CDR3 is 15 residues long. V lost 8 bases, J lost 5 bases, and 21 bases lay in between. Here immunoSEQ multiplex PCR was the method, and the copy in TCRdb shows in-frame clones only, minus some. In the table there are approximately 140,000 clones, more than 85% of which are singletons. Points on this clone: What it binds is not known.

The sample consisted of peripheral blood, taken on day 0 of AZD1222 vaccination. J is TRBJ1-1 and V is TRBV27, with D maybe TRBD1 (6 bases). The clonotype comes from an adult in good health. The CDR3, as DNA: TGTGCCAGCTGGACTTGGGGGGGGCGAGGTACTGAAGCTTTCTTT. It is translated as CASWTWGGRGTEAFF.